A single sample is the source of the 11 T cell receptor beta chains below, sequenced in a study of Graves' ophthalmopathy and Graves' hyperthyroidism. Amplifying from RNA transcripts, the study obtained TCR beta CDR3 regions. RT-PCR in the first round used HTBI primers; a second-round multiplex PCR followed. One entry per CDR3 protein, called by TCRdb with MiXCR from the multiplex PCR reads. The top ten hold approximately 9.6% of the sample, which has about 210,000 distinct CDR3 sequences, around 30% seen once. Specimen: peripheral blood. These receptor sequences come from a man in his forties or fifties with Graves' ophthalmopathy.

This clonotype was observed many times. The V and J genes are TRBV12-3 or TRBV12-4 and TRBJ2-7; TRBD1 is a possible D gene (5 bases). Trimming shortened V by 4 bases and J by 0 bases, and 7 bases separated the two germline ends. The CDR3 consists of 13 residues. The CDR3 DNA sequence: TGTGCCAGCAGTTGGGGCACCTCCTACGAGCAGTACTTC. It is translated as CASSWGTSYEQYF.

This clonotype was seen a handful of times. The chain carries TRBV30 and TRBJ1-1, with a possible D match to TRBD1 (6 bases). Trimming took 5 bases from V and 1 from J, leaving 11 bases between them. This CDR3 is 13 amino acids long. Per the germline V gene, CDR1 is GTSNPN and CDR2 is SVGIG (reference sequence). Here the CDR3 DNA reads TGTGCCTGGTCGCAGGGGCCGAACACTGAAGCTTTCTTT. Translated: CAWSQGPNTEAFF.

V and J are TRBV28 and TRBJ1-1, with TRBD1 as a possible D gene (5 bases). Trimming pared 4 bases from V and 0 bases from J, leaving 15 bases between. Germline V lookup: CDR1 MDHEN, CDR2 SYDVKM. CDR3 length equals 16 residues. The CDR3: CASSSREGSMNTEAFF. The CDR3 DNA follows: TGTGCCAGCAGTTCTAGGGAGGGGAGCATGAACACTGAAGCTTTCTTT.

CDR3 DNA: TGTGCCATCAGATCCTACCTAAACTATGGCTACACCTTC. It is translated as CAIRSYLNYGYTF. The V gene is TRBV10-3, the J gene TRBJ1-2; D unclear. The germline CDR1 and CDR2 sequences are ENHRY and SYGVKD. The CDR3 runs to 13 residues. V gave up 6 bases and J gave up 2 bases, with 10 bases separating them.

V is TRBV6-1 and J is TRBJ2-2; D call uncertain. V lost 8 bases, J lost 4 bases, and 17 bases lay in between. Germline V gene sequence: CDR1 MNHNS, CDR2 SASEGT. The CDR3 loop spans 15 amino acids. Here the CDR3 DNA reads TGTGCCAGCTTAAAAAACCACTTACTCACCGGGGAGCTGTTTTTT. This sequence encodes CASLKNHLLTGELFF.

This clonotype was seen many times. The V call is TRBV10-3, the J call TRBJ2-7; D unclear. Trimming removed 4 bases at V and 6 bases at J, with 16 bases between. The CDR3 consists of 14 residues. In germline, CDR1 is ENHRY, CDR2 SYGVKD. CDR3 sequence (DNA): TGTGCCATCAGTGTAGAGCCCCTGCCGGTCGAGCAGTACTTC. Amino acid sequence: CAISVEPLPVEQYF.

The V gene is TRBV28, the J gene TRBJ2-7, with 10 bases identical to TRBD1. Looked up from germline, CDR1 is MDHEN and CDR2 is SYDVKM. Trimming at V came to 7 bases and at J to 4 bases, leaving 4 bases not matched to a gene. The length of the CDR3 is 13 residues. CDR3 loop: CASTWDRGYEQYF. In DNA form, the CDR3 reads TGTGCCAGCACGTGGGACAGGGGTTACGAGCAGTACTTC.

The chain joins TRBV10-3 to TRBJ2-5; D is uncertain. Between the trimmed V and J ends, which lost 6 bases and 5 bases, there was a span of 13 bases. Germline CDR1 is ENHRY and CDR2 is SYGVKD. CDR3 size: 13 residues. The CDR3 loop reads CAIRQGLLETQYF. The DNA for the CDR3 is TGTGCCATCAGACAAGGGCTGTTGGAGACCCAGTACTTC.

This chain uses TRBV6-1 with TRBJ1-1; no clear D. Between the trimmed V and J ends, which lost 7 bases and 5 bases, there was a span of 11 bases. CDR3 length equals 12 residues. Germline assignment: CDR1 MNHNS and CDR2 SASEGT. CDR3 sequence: CASTIRLTEAFF. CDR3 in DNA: TGTGCCAGCACGATTAGGTTAACTGAAGCTTTCTTT.

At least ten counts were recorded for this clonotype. The DNA of the CDR3 is TGCAGTGCTATCTTGGGCCGGGACGGGCAGTACTTC. Encoded protein: CSAILGRDGQYF. J is TRBJ2-7 and V is TRBV20-1; D might be TRBD1 or TRBD2, each matching 5 bases. Trimming cost V 4 bases and J 9 bases, with 16 bases left between them. From germline, CDR1 is DFQATT and CDR2 SNEGSKA (reference sequence). The CDR3 sequence is 12 residues long.

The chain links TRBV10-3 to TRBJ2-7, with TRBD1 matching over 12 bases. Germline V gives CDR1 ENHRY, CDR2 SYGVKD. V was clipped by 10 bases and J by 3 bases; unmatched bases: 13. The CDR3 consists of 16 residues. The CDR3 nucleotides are TGTGCCACCCGGGGAGGGACAGGGGGCGGAAACTACGAGCAGTACTTC. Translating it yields CATRGGTGGGNYEQYF.